The present entry profiles one TCR beta chain with its context. Antigen specificity is unknown. These data are taken from a study of cytomegalovirus exposure and HLA in healthy donors. Germline CDR1 reads SGHVS; CDR2 reads FQNEAQ. With 2 bases clipped from V and 3 bases from J, the junction kept 11 bases outside the gene matches. This CDR3 comprises 18 residues. Data came from immunoSEQ multiplex PCR; TCRdb stores just in-frame clones and leaves some out. Of roughly 80,000 clones listed, roughly 95% are singletons. General study points: Cytomegalovirus association was listed for about 180 TCR beta chains. CMV antigen specificity of a few CMV-associated chains was confirmed in vitro. A later analysis found first-cohort TCR clusters tended to co-occur in the 130 or so validation repertoires.

Separation from the roughly 680-subject first cohort characterized the roughly 120-subject validation cohort, to which the donors belonged. This receptor was identified in a woman aged 18 to 35 in good health and CMV-seropositive. Sequenced sample: PBMCs. V and J are TRBV7-8 and TRBJ2-1; 9 nucleotides agree with TRBD2. The DNA of the CDR3 is TGTGCCAGCAGCTTACCTAGCGGGGTGCCCTCCTTCTACAATGAGCAGTTCTTC. Protein sequence: CASSLPSGVPSFYNEQFF.